This TCR beta chain was captured in a study of identifying expanded T cells in peripheral blood. The study's findings and limits: Clone count variance between approximately 2-week samples rose with total template count.

Healthy donors had no documented immune events, such as infections, while sampled. The assay was immunoSEQ multiplex PCR, and TCRdb's table has in-frame clones only and misses some. Found here are around 95,000 clones, 80% to 90% of them singletons; the top ten hold approximately 5.7%. This clone has only one observation. The antigen is unknown. Sequencing was done on a sample of blood. The sequence came from a person aged 18-70 years in good health.

Written as DNA, the CDR3 is TGTGCCAGCAGCTTAATAGGGTTATCCTACAATGAGCAGTTCTTC. It translates to CASSLIGLSYNEQFF. The chain combines TRBV11-3 with TRBJ2-1, with D unclear. The CDR3 has 15 residues. V shed 2 bases and J shed 1 base, with 9 bases lying between them. Germline-derived CDR1 and CDR2 are SGHNT and YENEEA.